This T cell receptor (beta chain) derives from a study of early T cells in non-severe SARS-CoV-2 infection (dated by TCRdb to the early 2020s). Broadly, across the study: Because TCR sequencing was done on bulk RNA from unsorted whole blood, the alpha and beta chains could not be paired. What the authors observed across the whole study: VDJdb matching was skewed toward anti-spike CD8 responses, so virus-specific expansions were likely underestimated and private and CD4 specificities were missed.

A case-control design nested within a healthcare worker cohort in London, UK, was used, with weekly nasopharyngeal swab PCR tests and blood sampling performed. Between 23 and 31 March 2020, the week of the UK lockdown, healthcare workers were enrolled and then followed up weekly for as long as 16 weeks. Libraries came from 5' RACE. The sequencer was a NextSeq 500. Unique molecular identifiers were attached to individual cDNA molecules in the TCR library protocol so that sequencing error and PCR bias could be corrected. TCR alpha and beta chains were both sequenced, and the abundances of alpha and beta sequences in each sample were closely correlated with each other. From the authors' description of their analysis: Decombinator V4 was used to annotate TCR sequences for V gene, J gene and CDR3. TCRs were defined as expanded if a significant change between any two time points was detected under a Poisson model with p below 0.0001. Abundances of TCRs were expressed as counts per million after normalisation to the total number of TCRs sequenced in each sample. MAIT TCRs were defined by TRAV1-2 paired with TRAJ12, TRAJ20 or TRAJ33, and iNKT TCRs by TRAV10 paired with TRAJ18. VDJdb, accessed on 1 November 2021, was searched for TCRs annotated for CMV, EBV and SARS-CoV-2, and TCRs annotated for more than one antigen were excluded. TCRdb reworked the public reads: Q25 trimming with fastp, MiXCR clone assembly, productive beta chains retained. All rows with the same CDR3 protein become a single entry with the most common DNA and genes. TCRdb's processing, not the authors', yielded these V and J calls. A total of about 33,000 distinct CDR3 sequences appear in this sample, 5.5% to 8% of them only once. About 3.8% of the sample lies in the top ten.

In this sample, this clonotype turned up once. It lacks a known antigen. Within one base of it there is no much larger clone, and no base qualities were kept. One read amounts to weak evidence. CDR1 is given as SGHDN and CDR2 as FVKESK, both from the germline V gene. Here V drops 2 bases and J drops 6 bases, and the junction holds 5 bases not matched to any gene. The CDR3 covers 14 residues, taking in both the cysteine and the phenylalanine. The sequence is cut down to CDR3 DNA, 42 bases in frame from base 1. The chain joins TRBV14 to TRBJ1-1; TRBD1 aligns with 8 central bases. The TCR was taken from an adult who was a healthcare worker with PCR-confirmed SARS-CoV-2 infection or an uninfected control (not recorded which). The sequencing sample was made of whole blood. The DNA is TGTGCCAGCAGCCAACTACAGGGGGAGGCTGAAGCTTTCTTT. This yields the protein CASSQLQGEAEAFF.